These 18 T cell receptor beta chains were sequenced from one sample in a study of blood T cell repertoires in COVID-19. Libraries were prepared by immunoSEQ multiplex PCR; TCRdb keeps only in-frame clonotypes and omits some of them. The sample holds 150,000 to 200,000 clones, about 88% seen once. The sample consisted of peripheral blood. These receptors were taken from a human donor in a cohort sampled during active COVID-19.

This clone has just a few counts. The chain recombines TRBV9 with TRBJ2-2; 10 bases map to TRBD2. V gave up 4 bases and J gave up 7 bases; unmatched junction bases: 10. Germline V lookup: CDR1 SGDLS, CDR2 YYNGEE. CDR3 length equals 16 residues. CDR3 in DNA: TGTGCCAGCAGCTCCCGGGGAGCGGGGGGGGTCGGGGAGCTGTTTTTT. Protein product: CASSSRGAGGVGELFF. Drawing the rest from reference TRBV9 and TRBJ2-2, the complete variable domain is DSGVTQTPKHLITATGQRVTLRCSPRSGDLSVYWYQQSLDQGLQFLIQYYNGEERAKGNILERFSAQQFPDLHSELNLSSLELGDSALYFCASSSRGAGGVGELFFGEGSRLTVL.

The genes are TRBV28 and TRBJ1-2; 9 bases line up with TRBD1. With V trimmed by 3 bases and J by 8 bases, 7 bases remained unmatched. Germline values: CDR1 MDHEN, CDR2 SYDVKM. The CDR3 consists of 14 residues. The CDR3 DNA reads TGTGCCAGCAGTTTGTTGGGGACAGGGATGGGCTACACCTTC. It codes for CASSLLGTGMGYTF.

This chain connects TRBV5-1 to TRBJ2-3; 7 bases fit TRBD1. With V trimmed by 3 bases and J by 6 bases, 7 bases remained unmatched. This CDR3 is 14 amino acids long. CDR1 is SGHRS and CDR2 is YFSETQ in the germline V gene. Here the CDR3 DNA reads TGCGCCAGCAGCTCTCGACAGGGCGGGGATACGCAGTATTTT. Its protein product is CASSSRQGGDTQYF.

This clone has a single count. The sample holds other DNA sequences that translate to the same CDR3. This chain uses TRBV9 with TRBJ2-3; TRBD2 is a possible D gene (6 bases). The V and J ends lost 4 bases and 3 bases respectively, with 15 bases between them. The CDR3 is made up of 15 amino acids. The V gene's germline CDR1 is SGDLS and CDR2 YYNGEE. The chain's CDR3 is CASSPRGAGTDTQYF. CDR3 DNA: TGTGCCAGCAGCCCTAGAGGAGCGGGTACAGATACGCAGTATTTT.

This clone was counted between two and nine times. V and J are TRBV7-9 and TRBJ2-3; TRBD2 matches at 7 bases. J lost 2 bases, V lost 0 bases, and 5 bases had no gene match. Germline assignment: CDR1 SEHNR and CDR2 FQNEAQ (reference sequence). The CDR3 has 16 residues. CDR3 bases: TGTGCCAGCAGCTTAGCGGCTAGCGGTATCACAGATACGCAGTATTTT. Protein: CASSLAASGITDTQYF.

The J gene is TRBJ2-6, the V gene TRBV11-3, with D perhaps TRBD2 (5 bases). V gave up 1 base and J gave up 0 bases, with 10 bases separating them. The CDR3 loop spans 17 amino acids. Per the germline V gene, CDR1 is SGHNT and CDR2 is YENEEA. This CDR3 reads CASSLGPGISGANVLTF. The CDR3 nucleotides are TGTGCCAGCAGCTTAGGCCCGGGGATCTCTGGGGCCAACGTCCTGACTTTC.

This clone was observed a handful of times. This CDR3 reads CASSQEGANTEAFF. In DNA form, the CDR3 reads TGTGCCAGCAGCCAAGAGGGGGCGAACACTGAAGCTTTCTTT. The genes are TRBV4-2 and TRBJ1-1; possibly TRBD1 for D (6 bases). Germline CDR1 reads LGHNA; CDR2 reads YNFKEQ. V lost 0 bases and J 1 base, leaving 6 bases between the germline ends. The CDR3 is 14 amino acids.

This chain links TRBV11-3 with TRBJ2-2; TRBD2 aligns across 9 bases. The CDR3 totals 20 residues. The V gene end was trimmed by 0 bases and the J gene end by 0 bases; junction bases not matched to a gene: 11. CDR1 and CDR2 (germline): SGHNT, YENEEA. CDR3 coding DNA: TGTGCCAGCAGCTTAGATCTCGGCCCTCTAGCGGGGCCGAACACCGGGGAGCTGTTTTTT. This translates into CASSLDLGPLAGPNTGELFF.

The chain recombines TRBV11-3 with TRBJ2-3; a weak D match, TRBD2 (7 bases). Germline CDR1 and CDR2: SGHNT and YENEEA. This CDR3 region has 15 residues. Trimming removed 5 bases at V and 2 bases at J, with 14 bases between. CDR3: CASSPRGASTDTQYF. The CDR3 DNA sequence: TGTGCCAGCAGCCCCCGGGGGGCCTCCACAGATACGCAGTATTTT.

The chain has TRBV7-2 and TRBJ1-5, with D maybe TRBD1 (5 bases). Trimming took 1 base from V and 11 from J, leaving 18 bases between them. The CDR3 has 15 residues. Per germline, CDR1 SGHTA and CDR2 FQGNSA. CDR3 DNA: TGTGCCAGCAGCTTAGGGAGCGTAATAGGGGAGGCCCAGCATTTT. Protein: CASSLGSVIGEAQHF.

This clone is a singleton in its sample. The rearrangement links TRBV6-5 to TRBJ2-1, with TRBD2 identical over 7 bases. The J segment lost 6 bases and the V segment lost 2 bases, leaving 4 bases of the junction unmatched. The CDR3 runs to 14 residues. The germline CDR1 and CDR2 sequences are MNHEY and SVGAGI. The CDR3 is CASSYRAGVNEQFF. The DNA of the CDR3 is TGTGCCAGCAGTTACCGGGCGGGAGTCAATGAGCAGTTCTTC.

The rearrangement joins TRBV7-2 to TRBJ1-3, with 7 bases lining up with TRBD1. The CDR3 covers 17 residues. V was pared by 2 bases and J by 0 bases, with 7 bases of the junction left unmatched. Germline CDR1 SGHTA, CDR2 FQGNSA. CDR3 in amino acids: CASSLNPGQHSGNTIYF. CDR3 DNA: TGTGCCAGCAGCTTAAATCCGGGACAGCACTCTGGAAACACCATATATTTT.

The genes are TRBV6-5 and TRBJ1-5; 9 bases are shared with TRBD1. V lost 6 bases, J lost 2 bases, and 5 bases stayed unmatched. CDR3 length: 15 residues. Germline-derived CDR1 and CDR2 are MNHEY and SVGAGI. The CDR3 region is CASRETGGGNQPQHF. The CDR3, as DNA: TGTGCCAGCAGGGAGACAGGGGGTGGCAATCAGCCCCAGCATTTT.

This clone was observed a handful of times. V is TRBV18 and J is TRBJ2-7; weak D call: TRBD2 (6 bases). The CDR3 extends over 14 amino acids. Germline V lookup: CDR1 KGHSH, CDR2 LQKENI. The V gene lost 8 bases and the J gene lost 1 base, with 15 bases spanning the gap. CDR3 nucleotide sequence: TGTGCCAGCACCCTTAGGAGGGATTCCTACGAGCAGTACTTC. Translating it yields CASTLRRDSYEQYF. Full variable domain (remainder filled in from reference TRBV18 and TRBJ2-7): NAGVMQNPRHLVRRRGQEARLRCSPMKGHSHVYWYRQLPEEGLKFMVYLQKENIIDESGMPKERFSAEFPKEGPSILRIQQVVRGDSAAYFCASTLRRDSYEQYFGPGTRLTVT.

In DNA form, the CDR3 reads TGTGCCATCAGTGAGCAGACAGGGGAATCATTGGATGAGCAGTTCTTC. It specifies CAISEQTGESLDEQFF. V and J are TRBV10-3 and TRBJ2-1, with 8 bases lining up with TRBD1. The CDR3 sequence is 16 residues long. The V gene's germline CDR1 is ENHRY and CDR2 SYGVKD. The junction had 11 bases not matched to a gene; V was cut back by 2 bases and J by 8 bases.

V and J are TRBV10-2 and TRBJ2-3, with 12 bases that match TRBD2. Germline loops: CDR1 WSHSY, CDR2 SAAADI. The CDR3 is 15 amino acids. The V and J ends lost 6 bases and 5 bases, in that order; junction bases with no gene match: 6. Here the CDR3 DNA reads TGCGCCAGCAGGGAACGACTAGCGGGAGTAGATACGCAGTATTTT. This gives the protein CASRERLAGVDTQYF.

J is TRBJ2-5 and V is TRBV5-6, with TRBD2 identical over 7 bases. With 10 bases clipped from V and 4 bases from J, the junction kept 10 bases outside the gene matches. There are 13 residues in the CDR3. Germline CDR1 is SGHDT and CDR2 is YYEEEE. This chain's CDR3 is CAASVWGGETQYF. The CDR3 DNA follows: TGTGCCGCGTCGGTGTGGGGGGGAGAGACCCAGTACTTC.

The chain has TRBV21-1 and TRBJ1-1; the D call of TRBD1 is as the table states it, not checked on the DNA. TRBV21-1 is deemed a pseudogene. The CDR3 sequence is 15 residues long. In nucleotides, the CDR3 is TGTGCCAGCCGCGCTGTAAGGGGCTTGAACACTGAAGCTTTCTTT. Its protein product is CASRAVRGLNTEAFF.